This T cell receptor beta chain was documented in a study of shared clonotypes between healthy human individuals. Study context: Per-donor plates numbered three CD4 naive, three CD4 memory, two CD8 naive and one CD8 memory.

Libraries were prepared by immunoSEQ multiplex PCR; TCRdb keeps only in-frame clonotypes and omits some of them. The table shows 2 million to 3 million clones, with 85% to 95% occurring only once. The healthy adult donors were HIV-negative and reported no recent acute infections or vaccinations. This clone was detected a few times. The antigen remains undetermined. Other DNA variants within this sample encode the same CDR3. The study's findings and limits: Shared clonotypes across all four donors exceeded non-shared ones in generation probability.

The germline CDR1 and CDR2 sequences are SGHNT and YYREEE (reference sequence). Trimming pared 0 bases from V and 5 bases from J, leaving 3 bases between. The CDR3 runs to 12 residues. This receptor was obtained from a man aged 18-30 years in good health. Sample: naive CD4+ T cells sorted from blood. The subset is: CD45RA+ positively selected. This chain connects TRBV5-4 to TRBJ1-3, with D hard to call. For the CDR3, the DNA is TGTGCCAGCAGCTTGGACCGAAACACCATATATTTT. Translated, it gives CASSLDRNTIYF.